This is a list of T cell receptor beta chains from one sample in a study of shared clonotypes between healthy human individuals. The assay was immunoSEQ multiplex PCR, and TCRdb's table has in-frame clones only and misses some. The sample includes about 2.4 million clones, approximately 94% of them seen just once. Sample: naive CD4+ T cells sorted from blood. The receptors here all came from a man younger than 35 in good health. CDR3s include the opening cysteine and the closing phenylalanine or tryptophan. The D gene is left open where the match is weak. Some rows mark clone size as missing; the rest say once, few, many or name a class of expanded clone.

size,V,D,J,CDR3,DNA
NA,TRBV4-1,TRBD2,TRBJ2-7,CASSQETSGVLSSYEQYF,TGCGCCAGCAGCCAAGAAACTAGCGGGGTCCTGTCCTCCTACGAGCAGTACTTC
NA,TRBV6-1,TRBD2,TRBJ2-7,CASRLADRSSYEQYF,TGTGCCAGCCGACTAGCGGATAGGAGCTCCTACGAGCAGTACTTC
NA,TRBV29-1,NA,TRBJ2-4,CSVEESGGAKNIQYF,TGCAGCGTTGAAGAAAGCGGCGGAGCCAAAAACATTCAGTACTTC
once,TRBV21-1,NA,TRBJ2-7,CASSKAGVYEQYF,TGTGCCAGCAGCAAAGCGGGAGTCTACGAGCAGTACTTC
NA,TRBV5-1,TRBD2,TRBJ2-7,CASSLGLAGQGEQYF,TGCGCCAGCAGCTTGGGACTAGCGGGGCAGGGCGAGCAGTACTTC
NA,TRBV11-2,TRBD2,TRBJ2-7,CASSLDQPSGTYEQYF,TGTGCCAGCAGCTTAGATCAGCCTAGCGGGACCTACGAGCAGTACTTC
NA,TRBV4-3,TRBD2,TRBJ2-1,CASSQGPSGSPNEQFF,TGCGCCAGCAGCCAAGGTCCTAGCGGATCTCCTAATGAGCAGTTCTTC
once,TRBV2,NA,TRBJ2-5,CASRQGRETQYF,TGTGCCAGCAGACAGGGCCGCGAGACCCAGTACTTC
NA,TRBV9,NA,TRBJ2-3,CASSVGGYDTQYF,TGTGCCAGCAGCGTAGGGGGGTATGATACGCAGTATTTT
few,TRBV7-9,NA,TRBJ1-1,CASSPRGNGAEAFF,TGTGCCAGCAGCCCGAGGGGGAATGGAGCTGAAGCTTTCTTT
NA,TRBV11-2,TRBD2,TRBJ2-7,CASSLYRGSGRTAYEQYF,TGTGCCAGCAGCTTATACCGCGGGAGCGGGAGGACCGCCTACGAGCAGTACTTC
NA,TRBV5-6,TRBD2,TRBJ2-1,CASSLVAGGPLEQFF,TGTGCCAGCAGCTTGGTAGCGGGAGGGCCTCTTGAGCAGTTCTTC
NA,TRBV2,NA,TRBJ2-5,CASSVGGETQYF,TGTGCCAGCAGTGTCGGGGGAGAGACCCAGTACTTC
NA,TRBV25-1,TRBD2,TRBJ2-1,CASSEYSGSGSVHEQFF,TGTGCCAGCAGTGAATATAGTGGGAGCGGGAGCGTCCATGAGCAGTTCTTC
NA,TRBV10-2,TRBD2,TRBJ2-7,CATLPASGGYEQYF,TGCGCCACTCTCCCGGCTAGCGGTGGCTACGAGCAGTACTTC
few,TRBV10-3,TRBD1,TRBJ1-2,CAISYDRVYGYTF,TGTGCCATCAGTTATGACAGGGTCTATGGCTACACCTTC
NA,TRBV7-2,NA,TRBJ1-3,CASSLRGSGNTIYF,TGTGCCAGCAGCCTCCGCGGGTCTGGAAACACCATATATTTT
NA,TRBV6-6,NA,TRBJ2-7,CASSPPGGGAPYEQYF,TGTGCCAGCAGCCCCCCGGGCGGGGGCGCCCCCTACGAGCAGTACTTC
once,TRBV7-6,TRBD1,TRBJ2-7,CASSLATGSSYEQYF,TGTGCCAGCAGCTTAGCGACAGGGAGCTCCTACGAGCAGTACTTC
NA,TRBV29-1,NA,TRBJ1-1,CSVVRRGRPPEAFF,TGCAGCGTTGTTCGGAGGGGCCGGCCGCCGGAAGCTTTCTTT
NA,TRBV29-1,TRBD1,TRBJ2-5,CSVEDRGQETQYF,TGCAGCGTTGAGGACAGGGGGCAAGAGACCCAGTACTTC
NA,TRBV5-1,TRBD2,TRBJ2-7,CASRPRGGPYEQYF,TGCGCCAGCAGGCCCCGCGGGGGGCCCTACGAGCAGTACTTC
NA,TRBV7-9,NA,TRBJ1-3,CASSLDHLSGNTIYF,TGTGCCAGCAGCTTAGATCATCTCTCTGGAAACACCATATATTTT
NA,TRBV6-6,NA,TRBJ1-1,CATRSQESEAFF,TGTGCCACTAGGTCCCAAGAATCTGAAGCTTTCTTT
NA,TRBV5-4,NA,TRBJ2-3,CASSLGGGGTDTQYF,TGTGCCAGCAGCTTAGGAGGTGGAGGCACAGATACGCAGTATTTT
NA,TRBV5-1,NA,TRBJ1-5,CASRLSPQDNQPQHF,TGCGCCAGCAGATTAAGCCCTCAGGACAATCAGCCCCAGCATTTT
NA,TRBV19,NA,TRBJ2-2,CASRRGGTGELFF,TGTGCCAGTAGAAGAGGGGGCACCGGGGAGCTGTTTTTT
NA,TRBV11-2,TRBD1,TRBJ2-5,CASSLDDRVRETQYF,TGTGCCAGCAGCTTAGATGACAGGGTACGAGAGACCCAGTACTTC
NA,TRBV10-3,NA,TRBJ2-6,CATLDNSGANVLTF,TGTGCCACATTAGACAACTCTGGGGCCAACGTCCTGACTTTC
NA,TRBV6-1,TRBD1,TRBJ1-4,CATVTGEATNEKLFF,TGTGCCACCGTCACAGGGGAAGCAACTAATGAAAAACTGTTTTTT
NA,TRBV5-4,TRBD2,TRBJ2-5,CASSPGTSGSGETQYF,TGTGCCAGCAGCCCTGGGACTAGCGGGAGTGGGGAGACCCAGTACTTC
NA,TRBV7-2,TRBD1,TRBJ2-5,CAEGTGGVETQYF,TGTGCCGAGGGGACAGGGGGCGTAGAGACCCAGTACTTC
NA,TRBV10-3,TRBD2,TRBJ2-3,CAISESVAGGDTQYF,TGTGCCATCAGTGAGTCGGTAGCGGGAGGAGATACGCAGTATTTT
NA,TRBV30,NA,TRBJ2-5,CAWGSGPRPSRQETQYF,TGTGCCTGGGGCTCGGGCCCACGGCCATCGCGGCAAGAGACCCAGTACTTC
NA,TRBV28,TRBD1,TRBJ1-1,CASSFQQGALNTEAFF,TGTGCCAGCAGTTTTCAGCAGGGGGCATTGAACACTGAAGCTTTCTTT
NA,TRBV5-1,NA,TRBJ1-6,CASSPHPQHNSPLHF,TGCGCCAGCAGCCCCCACCCTCAGCACAATTCACCCCTCCACTTT
NA,TRBV15,TRBD2,TRBJ2-3,CATSRDRAGVGDTQYF,TGTGCCACCAGCAGAGATCGGGCGGGGGTAGGGGATACGCAGTATTTT
NA,TRBV6-1,NA,TRBJ2-1,CASSTRGEQFF,TGTGCCAGCAGTACTCGGGGCGAGCAGTTCTTC
NA,TRBV6-1,TRBD1,TRBJ2-5,CASSEPQGVKETQYF,TGTGCCAGCAGTGAACCTCAGGGGGTGAAAGAGACCCAGTACTTC
NA,TRBV7-2,NA,TRBJ2-7,CASSSGGSSYEQYF,TGTGCCAGCAGCTCCGGGGGAAGTTCCTACGAGCAGTACTTC
NA,TRBV5-4,TRBD1,TRBJ2-7,CASSLEGAREQYF,TGTGCCAGCAGCTTGGAGGGGGCAAGGGAGCAGTACTTC
NA,TRBV6-1,NA,TRBJ1-2,CASTADIYGYTF,TGTGCCAGCACGGCAGACATCTATGGCTACACCTTC
NA,TRBV5-1,NA,TRBJ2-7,CASSLGPPGSEQYF,TGCGCCAGCAGCTTGGGACCGCCGGGGAGCGAGCAGTACTTC
NA,TRBV7-2,NA,TRBJ1-1,CASSLEWGRGTEAFF,TGTGCCAGCAGCTTAGAGTGGGGGAGAGGGACTGAAGCTTTCTTT
NA,TRBV7-2,NA,TRBJ1-5,CASSAGTPGGMGKPQHF,TGTGCCAGCAGCGCCGGGACTCCGGGAGGGATGGGTAAGCCCCAGCATTTT
once,TRBV19,TRBD1,TRBJ2-7,CASSPRQGGYEQYF,TGTGCCAGTAGCCCCCGACAGGGGGGCTACGAGCAGTACTTC
NA,TRBV5-4,NA,TRBJ1-2,CASSLNNGLDYGYTF,TGTGCCAGCAGCTTAAATAACGGATTAGACTATGGCTACACCTTC
NA,TRBV30,NA,TRBJ1-1,CAWGGSIRAEAFF,TGTGCCTGGGGGGGAAGCATCCGGGCTGAAGCTTTCTTT
NA,TRBV30,TRBD2,TRBJ2-1,CAWSAGTSHNEQFF,TGTGCCTGGAGTGCCGGGACTAGCCACAATGAGCAGTTCTTC
NA,TRBV2,TRBD2,TRBJ2-5,CASSSGLAGYQETQYF,TGTGCCAGCAGTTCCGGACTAGCGGGCTACCAAGAGACCCAGTACTTC
NA,TRBV5-1,NA,TRBJ2-2,CASSRTAALSTGELFF,TGCGCCAGCAGCAGGACAGCTGCTCTTTCCACCGGGGAGCTGTTTTTT
NA,TRBV4-1,NA,TRBJ2-5,CASSQDVRGGETQYF,TGCGCCAGCAGCCAAGATGTCAGGGGCGGGGAGACCCAGTACTTC
NA,TRBV2,TRBD1,TRBJ1-2,CASRRQGAVGYTF,TGTGCCAGCAGAAGACAGGGGGCCGTGGGCTACACCTTC
NA,TRBV11-2,TRBD2,TRBJ2-1,CASSPSGGAYNEQFF,TGTGCCAGCAGCCCTAGCGGGGGGGCCTACAATGAGCAGTTCTTC
NA,TRBV7-2,NA,TRBJ2-5,CASSGRGRETQYF,TGTGCCAGCAGCGGCAGGGGACGGGAGACCCAGTACTTC
once,TRBV30,TRBD1,TRBJ1-6,CAVSPGTGIGADNSPLHF,TGTGCCGTGAGTCCCGGGACAGGGATCGGAGCCGATAATTCACCCCTCCACTTT
NA,TRBV29-1,NA,TRBJ2-5,CSVQTGPQETQYF,TGCAGCGTGCAAACGGGGCCCCAAGAGACCCAGTACTTC